A selection of T cell receptor beta chains follows, all from one sample in a study of regulatory T cells in long-lasting Graves disease. TCRdb called the multiplex PCR reads again in MiXCR, with one record for every CDR3 protein. The table records 420,000 or so distinct CDR3 sequences, approximately 16% of them present only once. These records were also assigned to another study, of T cells in Graves' hyperthyroidism and ophthalmopathy.

Here the sequenced sample was peripheral blood mononuclear cells (PBMCs), taken at new diagnosis, from a patient treated with antithyroid drugs. Receptors were obtained from a woman between 18 and 29 years old with Graves disease. Both conserved end residues are part of each CDR3. A D gene is named only where the DNA matches it firmly. Some rows mark clone size as missing; the rest say once, few, many or name a class of expanded clone.

TRBV6-1	TRBD1	many	TRBJ1-5	TGTGCCAGCAGACCGACAGGGACCCATCAGCCCCAGCATTTT	CASRPTGTHQPQHF
TRBV2	.	many	TRBJ2-1	TGTGCCAGCAGTGAGGGGCCGGGGCCCCCTCACAATGAGCAGTTCTTC	CASSEGPGPPHNEQFF
TRBV29-1	TRBD2	many	TRBJ2-3	TGCAGCGTTTCCCTAAGCGGGAGGGCGACAGATACGCAGTATTTT	CSVSLSGRATDTQYF
TRBV29-1	TRBD2	many	TRBJ2-3	TGCAGCGTTGTTACCCGCCTAGCGGGGATCCCAGATACGCAGTATTTT	CSVVTRLAGIPDTQYF
TRBV2	.	.	TRBJ2-4	TGTGCCAGCAGTGAAAAGCAGAGAGGAAACATTCAGTACTTC	CASSEKQRGNIQYF
TRBV11-1	TRBD1	.	TRBJ2-2	TGTGCCAGCAGCCCCCGTCCCGGGACAGGGACCGGGGAGCTGTTTTTT	CASSPRPGTGTGELFF
TRBV20-1	TRBD1	few	TRBJ2-7	TGCAGTGCTAGGGGACAGAACTCCTACGAGCAGTACTTC	CSARGQNSYEQYF
TRBV19	TRBD1	few	TRBJ2-3	TGTGCCAGTAGTCCCGGGACAGGGGATTCAGATACGCAGTATTTT	CASSPGTGDSDTQYF
TRBV5-6	.	many	TRBJ2-2	TGTGCCAGCACCTTTACCGGGGAGCTGTTTTTT	CASTFTGELFF
TRBV12-5	.	few	TRBJ2-3	TGTGCTAGTGCCCTCAGTAGCACAGATACGCAGTATTTT	CASALSSTDTQYF
TRBV29-1	.	few	TRBJ1-1	TGCAGCGTTGAAGGGGGTGGCACTGAAGCTTTCTTT	CSVEGGGTEAFF
TRBV6-2/TRBV6-3	TRBD1	many	TRBJ2-1	TGTGCCAGCAGTCGACAGGGAGAGGCTGAGCAGTTCTTC	CASSRQGEAEQFF
TRBV4-2	.	few	TRBJ2-3	TGTGCCAGCAGCCAAGAACCGCTCGGTCTGGCAGATACGCAGTATTTT	CASSQEPLGLADTQYF
TRBV28	TRBD2	many	TRBJ2-1	TGTGCCAGCAGTTTAGCGCGCGGGGGGGAGTTCTTC	CASSLARGGEFF
TRBV5-1	TRBD1	many	TRBJ2-7	TGCGCCAGCAGCTTCATCGACAGGGGAGGTTACGAGCAGTACTTC	CASSFIDRGGYEQYF
TRBV7-2	.	.	TRBJ2-1	TGTGCCAGCAGTTTCTCGGGCCTTGGCAATGAGCAGTTCTTC	CASSFSGLGNEQFF
TRBV20-1	.	.	TRBJ2-1	TGCAGTGCACACTTAGCCGGGGACGGGGAGCAGTTCTTC	CSAHLAGDGEQFF
TRBV6-1	.	.	TRBJ1-1	TGTGCCAGCAGTGTTCGGTGGTCTGAAGCTTTCTTT	CASSVRWSEAFF
TRBV15	.	many	TRBJ2-3	TGTGCCACCAGCAGAGTCGCCAGGGGAACAGATACGCAGTATTTT	CATSRVARGTDTQYF
TRBV2	TRBD1	many	TRBJ2-5	TGTGCCAGCAGTGAGTTAACAGGGGGCGGTGGAGAGACCCAGTACTTC	CASSELTGGGGETQYF
TRBV2	.	many	TRBJ2-3	TGTGCCAGCAGCCAGGACTCGGGTAGCGGCCTGAAGGATACGCAGTATTTT	CASSQDSGSGLKDTQYF
TRBV6-2/TRBV6-3	.	many	TRBJ2-5	TGTGCCAGCAGTGTCGCCAGCGAGATTGCGACCCAGTACTTC	CASSVASEIATQYF
TRBV4-3	.	many	TRBJ2-7	TGCGCCAGCAGCCAAGATTTTCAGGAGGGCTTCGAGCAGTACTTC	CASSQDFQEGFEQYF
TRBV3-1	.	.	TRBJ1-2	TGTGCCAGCAGCCAAACCCTGTATGGCTACACCTTC	CASSQTLYGYTF
TRBV7-8	.	many	TRBJ2-5	TGTGCCAGCAGCGCAGGACAGCAAGAGACCCAGTACTTC	CASSAGQQETQYF
TRBV7-9	TRBD1	many	TRBJ2-7	TGTGCCAGCAGCCCGCAGGGGGACGGGGCCTCCTACGAGCAGTACTTC	CASSPQGDGASYEQYF
TRBV5-1	TRBD2	.	TRBJ2-2	TGCGCCAGCAGCGGACTAGCAGCGAACACCGGGGAGCTGTTTTTT	CASSGLAANTGELFF
TRBV12-3/TRBV12-4	TRBD2	many	TRBJ2-5	TGTGCCAGCAGTCACCTAGCGGGAAGAGAGACCCAGTACTTC	CASSHLAGRETQYF
TRBV6-1	.	many	TRBJ2-1	TGTGCCAGCAGTCCCCCTCTAGCGACGGGTGAGCAGTTCTTC	CASSPPLATGEQFF
TRBV27	.	.	TRBJ2-1	TGTGCCAGCCGGGGGAACGATGAGCAGTTCTTC	CASRGNDEQFF
TRBV7-2	.	many	TRBJ2-1	TGTGCCAGCAGCGTCGGGACTCGTGGCGGCCACAATGAGCAGTTCTTC	CASSVGTRGGHNEQFF
TRBV24-1	.	.	TRBJ2-2	TGTGCCACCAGTGATGGGTCAGGGGCAGAACGCCCCGGGGAGCTGTTTTTT	CATSDGSGAERPGELFF
TRBV3-1	TRBD1	few	TRBJ2-1	TGTGCCAGCAGTGGGGCAGGGGACAGGGGGGAGTTGGGGCAGTTCTTC	CASSGAGDRGELGQFF
TRBV19	.	few	TRBJ2-3	TGTGCCAGTAGTCACCGGGTCGACGGAGATACGCAGTATTTT	CASSHRVDGDTQYF
TRBV20-1	.	many	TRBJ2-5	TGCAGTGCTAGACCGTGGGGAGAGACCCAGTACTTC	CSARPWGETQYF
TRBV12-3/TRBV12-4	.	many	TRBJ2-1	TGTGCCAGCAGTAACCGGGACCAGTACAATGAGCAGTTCTTC	CASSNRDQYNEQFF
TRBV4-1	.	.	TRBJ2-7	TGCGCCAGCAGCCAACCCCGTTCCTACGAGCAGTACTTC	CASSQPRSYEQYF
TRBV30	TRBD2	few	TRBJ2-1	TGTGCCTGGAGTACTGGCAGGGGGACTAGCGGGAGCTCCTACAATGAGCAGTTCTTC	CAWSTGRGTSGSSYNEQFF
TRBV29-1	TRBD2	few	TRBJ2-1	TGCAGCGTTCGGTGGTGGGGACTAGCCAATGAGCAGTTCTTC	CSVRWWGLANEQFF